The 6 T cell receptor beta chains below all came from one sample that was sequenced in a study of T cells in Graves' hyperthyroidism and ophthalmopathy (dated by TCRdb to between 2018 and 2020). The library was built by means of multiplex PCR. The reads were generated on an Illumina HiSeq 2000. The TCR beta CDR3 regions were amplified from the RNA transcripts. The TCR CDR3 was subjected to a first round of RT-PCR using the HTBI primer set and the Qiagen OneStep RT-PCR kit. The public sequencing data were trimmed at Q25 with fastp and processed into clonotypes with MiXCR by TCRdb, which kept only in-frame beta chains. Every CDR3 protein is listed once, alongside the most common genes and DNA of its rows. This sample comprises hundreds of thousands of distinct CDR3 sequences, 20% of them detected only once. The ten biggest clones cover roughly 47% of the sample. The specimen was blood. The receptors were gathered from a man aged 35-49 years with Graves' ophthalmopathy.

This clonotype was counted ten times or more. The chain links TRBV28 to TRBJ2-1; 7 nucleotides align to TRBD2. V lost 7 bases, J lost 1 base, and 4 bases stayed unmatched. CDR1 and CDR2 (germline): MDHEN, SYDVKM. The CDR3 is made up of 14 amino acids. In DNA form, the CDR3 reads TGTGCCAGCATGAGCGGGGCGTCCTACAATGAGCAGTTCTTC. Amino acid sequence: CASMSGASYNEQFF.

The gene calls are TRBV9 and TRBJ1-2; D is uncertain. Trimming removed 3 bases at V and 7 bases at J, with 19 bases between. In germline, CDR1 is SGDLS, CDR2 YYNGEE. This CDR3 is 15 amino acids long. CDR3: CASSATPDSWTGYTF. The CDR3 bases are TGTGCCAGCAGCGCCACCCCGGACTCATGGACTGGCTACACCTTC.

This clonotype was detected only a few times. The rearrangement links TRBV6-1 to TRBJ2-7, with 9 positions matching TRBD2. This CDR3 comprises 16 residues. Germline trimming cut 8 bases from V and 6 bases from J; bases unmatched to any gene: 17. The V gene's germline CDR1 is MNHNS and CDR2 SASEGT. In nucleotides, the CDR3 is TGTGCCAGCTACCCGCTCGGGGTTAGCGGGAGTCCCGAGCAGTACTTC. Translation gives CASYPLGVSGSPEQYF.

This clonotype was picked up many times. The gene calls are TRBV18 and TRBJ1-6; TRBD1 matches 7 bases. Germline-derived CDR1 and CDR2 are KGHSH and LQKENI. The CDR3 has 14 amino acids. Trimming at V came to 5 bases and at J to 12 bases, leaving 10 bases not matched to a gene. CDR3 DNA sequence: TGTGCCAGCTCATTCTCCGGGACAGTGGAACCCCTCCACTTT. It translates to CASSFSGTVEPLHF.

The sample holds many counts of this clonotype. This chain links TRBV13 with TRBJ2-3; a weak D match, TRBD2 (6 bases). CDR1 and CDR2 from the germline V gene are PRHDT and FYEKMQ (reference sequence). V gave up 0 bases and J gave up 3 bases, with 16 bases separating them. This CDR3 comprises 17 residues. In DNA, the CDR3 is TGTGCCAGCAGCTTAGGCGGGGTACTAGCAAAAACAGATACGCAGTATTTT. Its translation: CASSLGGVLAKTDTQYF.

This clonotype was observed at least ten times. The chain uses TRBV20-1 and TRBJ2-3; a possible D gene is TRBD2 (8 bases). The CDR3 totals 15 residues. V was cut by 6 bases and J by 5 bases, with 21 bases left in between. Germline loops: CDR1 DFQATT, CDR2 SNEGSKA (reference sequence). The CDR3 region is CSARNREGAGDTQYF. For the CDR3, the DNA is TGCAGTGCCCGGAATCGGGAGGGGGCGGGAGATACGCAGTATTTT.